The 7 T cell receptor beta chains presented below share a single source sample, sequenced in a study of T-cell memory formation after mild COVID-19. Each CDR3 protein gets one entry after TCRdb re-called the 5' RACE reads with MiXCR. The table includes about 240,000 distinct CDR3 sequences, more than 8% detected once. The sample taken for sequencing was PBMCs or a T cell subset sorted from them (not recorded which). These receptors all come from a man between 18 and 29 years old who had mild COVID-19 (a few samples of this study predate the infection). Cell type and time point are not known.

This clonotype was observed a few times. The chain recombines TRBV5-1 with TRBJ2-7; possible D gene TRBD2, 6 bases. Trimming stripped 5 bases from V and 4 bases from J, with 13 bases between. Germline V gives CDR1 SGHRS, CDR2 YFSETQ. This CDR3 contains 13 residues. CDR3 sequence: CASRSTGEYEQYF. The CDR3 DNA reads TGCGCCAGCAGAAGCACGGGGGAATACGAGCAGTACTTC. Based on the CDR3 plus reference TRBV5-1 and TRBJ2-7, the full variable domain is KAGVTQTPRYLIKTRGQQVTLSCSPISGHRSVSWYQQTPGQGLQFLFEYFSETQRNKGNFPGRFSGRQFSNSRSEMNVSTLELGDSALYLCASRSTGEYEQYFGPGTRLTVT.

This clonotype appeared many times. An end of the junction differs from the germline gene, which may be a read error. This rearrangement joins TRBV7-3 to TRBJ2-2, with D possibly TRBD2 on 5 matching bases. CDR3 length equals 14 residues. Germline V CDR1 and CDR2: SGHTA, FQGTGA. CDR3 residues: CASSLTASGGELFF. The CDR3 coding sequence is TGTGCCAGCAGCCTAACTGCTTCGGGAGGGGAGCTGTTTTTT.

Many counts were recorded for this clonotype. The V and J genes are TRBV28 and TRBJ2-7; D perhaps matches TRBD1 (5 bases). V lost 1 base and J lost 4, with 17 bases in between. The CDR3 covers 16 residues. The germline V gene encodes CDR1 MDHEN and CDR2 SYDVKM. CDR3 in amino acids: CASSLFPGQGRYEQYV. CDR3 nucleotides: TGTGCCAGCAGTTTATTCCCTGGGCAGGGAAGATACGAGCAGTACGTC.

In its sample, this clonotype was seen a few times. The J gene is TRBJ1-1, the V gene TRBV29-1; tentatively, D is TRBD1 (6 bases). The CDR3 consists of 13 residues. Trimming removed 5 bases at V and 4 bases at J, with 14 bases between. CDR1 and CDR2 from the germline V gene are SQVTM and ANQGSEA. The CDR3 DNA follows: TGCAGCGTTTCTGAGGGGGTGGGCACTGAAGCTTTCTTT. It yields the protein CSVSEGVGTEAFF.

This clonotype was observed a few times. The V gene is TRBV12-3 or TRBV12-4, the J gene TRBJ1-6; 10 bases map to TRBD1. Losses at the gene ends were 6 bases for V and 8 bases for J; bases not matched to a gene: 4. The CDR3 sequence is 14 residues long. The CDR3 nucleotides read TGTGCCAGCAGCGGGACAGGGGTTCATTCACCCCTCCACTTT. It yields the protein CASSGTGVHSPLHF.

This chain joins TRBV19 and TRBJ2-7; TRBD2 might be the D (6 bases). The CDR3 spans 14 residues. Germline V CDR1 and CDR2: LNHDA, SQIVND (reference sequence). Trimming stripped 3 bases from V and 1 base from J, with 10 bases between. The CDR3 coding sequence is TGTGCCAGTAGTATCTCGGGGACTTCCTACGAGCAGTACTTC. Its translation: CASSISGTSYEQYF.

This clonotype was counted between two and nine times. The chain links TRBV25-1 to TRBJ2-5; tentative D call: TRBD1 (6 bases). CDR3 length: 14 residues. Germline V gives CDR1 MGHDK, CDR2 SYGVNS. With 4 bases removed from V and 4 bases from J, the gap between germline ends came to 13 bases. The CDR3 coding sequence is TGTGCCAGCAGTGCCCTGACAGGTGGAGAGACCCAGTACTTC. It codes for CASSALTGGETQYF.